Sequencing of this T cell receptor beta chain was carried out in a study of blood T cells in healthy people across ages. The overall study: About one barcoded beta molecule per two T cells was the capture yield of template switching.

This clonotype was counted a few times. The CDR3 is made up of 16 amino acids. Trimming cost V 3 bases and J 4 bases; bases outside gene matches: 11. The germline CDR1 and CDR2 sequences are LNHDA and SQIVND (reference sequence). Together with a sample-barcoded 5' primer, a J-beta primer mix was included in a second PCR lasting about 6 to 11 cycles. From the 5' RACE reads, TCRdb called clonotypes with MiXCR, one entry per CDR3 protein. Among 750,000 or so distinct CDR3 sequences listed, roughly 25% were seen once. A further study also used this sample, focusing on T cells of mothers and their children.

The receptor was isolated from a boy aged 5-17 years in good health. Sequencing used blood. The V call is TRBV19, the J call TRBJ2-5; TRBD2 matches 7 bases. The CDR3 is CASSMMERGFRETQYF. In DNA form, the CDR3 reads TGTGCCAGTAGTATGATGGAGCGGGGTTTCAGAGAGACCCAGTACTTC.